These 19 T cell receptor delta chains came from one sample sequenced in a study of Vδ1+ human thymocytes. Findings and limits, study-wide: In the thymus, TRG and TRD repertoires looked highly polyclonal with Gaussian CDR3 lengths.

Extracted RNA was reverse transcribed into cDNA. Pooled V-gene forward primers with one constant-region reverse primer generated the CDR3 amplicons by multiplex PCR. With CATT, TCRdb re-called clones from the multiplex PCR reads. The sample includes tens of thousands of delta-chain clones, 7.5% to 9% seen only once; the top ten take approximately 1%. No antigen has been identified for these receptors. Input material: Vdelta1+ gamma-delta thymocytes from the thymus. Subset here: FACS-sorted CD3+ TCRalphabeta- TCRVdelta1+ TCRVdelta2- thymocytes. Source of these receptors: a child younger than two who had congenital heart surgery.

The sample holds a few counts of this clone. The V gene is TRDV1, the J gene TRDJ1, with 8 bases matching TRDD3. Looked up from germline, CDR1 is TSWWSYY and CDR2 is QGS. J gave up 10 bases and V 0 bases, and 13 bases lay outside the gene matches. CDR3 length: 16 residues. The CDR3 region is CALGELLETETGGLIF. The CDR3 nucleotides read TGTGCTCTTGGGGAACTACTGGAGACCGAAACTGGGGGACTCATCTTT.

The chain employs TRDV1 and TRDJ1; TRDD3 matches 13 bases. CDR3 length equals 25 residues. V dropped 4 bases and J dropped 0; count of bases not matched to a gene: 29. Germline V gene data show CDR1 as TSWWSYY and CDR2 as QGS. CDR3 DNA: TGTGCTCTTGGGGTTCCCGGCCCTATCCAACCCGGAACTGGGGGATACGCGAGGTACACCGATAAACTCATCTTT. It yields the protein CALGVPGPIQPGTGGYARYTDKLIF.

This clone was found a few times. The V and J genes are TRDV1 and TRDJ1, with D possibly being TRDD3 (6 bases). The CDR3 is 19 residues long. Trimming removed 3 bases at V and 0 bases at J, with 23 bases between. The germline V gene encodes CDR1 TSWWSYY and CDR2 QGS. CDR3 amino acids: CALGEGLVLGLSYTDKLIF. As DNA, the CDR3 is TGTGCTCTTGGGGAGGGCCTAGTACTGGGCCTATCGTACACCGATAAACTCATCTTT.

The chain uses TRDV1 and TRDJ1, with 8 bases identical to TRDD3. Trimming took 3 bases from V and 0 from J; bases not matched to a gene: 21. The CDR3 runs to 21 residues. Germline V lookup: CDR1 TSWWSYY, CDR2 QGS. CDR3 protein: CALGDLDSVRTGGRYTDKLIF. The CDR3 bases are TGTGCTCTTGGGGATTTGGATAGTGTACGAACTGGGGGCCGATACACCGATAAACTCATCTTT.

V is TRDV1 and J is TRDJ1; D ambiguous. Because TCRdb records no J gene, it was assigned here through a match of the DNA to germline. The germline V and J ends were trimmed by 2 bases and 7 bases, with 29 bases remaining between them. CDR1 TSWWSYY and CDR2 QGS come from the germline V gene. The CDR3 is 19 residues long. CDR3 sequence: CALGEAVFVRGNARGKLIF. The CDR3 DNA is TGTGCTCTTGGGGAAGCGGTTTTCGTTAGAGGAAACGCACGCGGTAAACTCATCTTT.

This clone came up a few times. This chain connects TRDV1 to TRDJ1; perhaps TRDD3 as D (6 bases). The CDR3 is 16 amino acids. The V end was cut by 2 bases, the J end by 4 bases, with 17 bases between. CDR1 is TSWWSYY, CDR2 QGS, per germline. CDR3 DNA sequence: TGTGCTCTTGGGGAATTGGTTGAATATGGGGGCGATAAACTCATCTTT. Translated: CALGELVEYGGDKLIF.

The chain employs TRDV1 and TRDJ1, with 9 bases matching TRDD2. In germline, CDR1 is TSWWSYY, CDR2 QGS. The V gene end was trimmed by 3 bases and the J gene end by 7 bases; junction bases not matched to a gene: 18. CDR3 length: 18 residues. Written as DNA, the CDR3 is TGTGCTCTTGGGGAGCGCCCTTCCTACCCCTTACGGGACTTTAAACTCATCTTT. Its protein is CALGERPSYPLRDFKLIF.

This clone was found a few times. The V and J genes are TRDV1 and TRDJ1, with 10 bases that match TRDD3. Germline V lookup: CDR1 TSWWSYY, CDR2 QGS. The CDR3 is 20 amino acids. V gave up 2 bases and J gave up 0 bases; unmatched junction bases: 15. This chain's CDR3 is CALGETSWGIPPRYTDKLIF. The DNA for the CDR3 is TGTGCTCTTGGGGAAACATCATGGGGGATACCTCCCCGGTACACCGATAAACTCATCTTT.

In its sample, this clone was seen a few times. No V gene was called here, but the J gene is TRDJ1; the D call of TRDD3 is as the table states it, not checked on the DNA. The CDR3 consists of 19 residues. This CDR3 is CALITPPLPSGGYTDKLIF. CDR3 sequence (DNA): TGTGCTCTTATTACCCCGCCTCTTCCTTCAGGGGGGTACACCGATAAACTCATCTTT.

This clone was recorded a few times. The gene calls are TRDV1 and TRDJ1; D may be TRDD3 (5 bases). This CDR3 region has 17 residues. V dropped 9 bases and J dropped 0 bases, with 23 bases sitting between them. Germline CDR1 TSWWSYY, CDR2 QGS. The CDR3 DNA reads TGTGCTCTGAGTGCCCCCCCGGGGGGTCCGTACACCGATAAACTCATCTTT. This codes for CALSAPPGGPYTDKLIF.

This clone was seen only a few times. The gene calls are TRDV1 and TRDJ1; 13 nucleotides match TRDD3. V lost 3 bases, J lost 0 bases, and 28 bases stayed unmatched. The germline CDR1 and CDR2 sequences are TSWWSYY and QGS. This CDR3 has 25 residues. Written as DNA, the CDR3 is TGTGCTCTTGGGGACGCTCCCACAATGGGAAACTGGGGGATACGCCTACGCGGGGACACCGATAAACTCATCTTT. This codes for CALGDAPTMGNWGIRLRGDTDKLIF.

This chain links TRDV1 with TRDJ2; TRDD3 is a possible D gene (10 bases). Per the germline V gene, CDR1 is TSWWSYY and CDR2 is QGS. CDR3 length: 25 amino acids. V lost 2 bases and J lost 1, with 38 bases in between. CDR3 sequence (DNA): TGTGCTCTTGGGGAAACGTCCTTCCTACGTGTTGGGGGTATCTGGGGGATAAGTTTGACAGCACAACTCTTCTTT. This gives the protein CALGETSFLRVGGIWGISLTAQLFF.

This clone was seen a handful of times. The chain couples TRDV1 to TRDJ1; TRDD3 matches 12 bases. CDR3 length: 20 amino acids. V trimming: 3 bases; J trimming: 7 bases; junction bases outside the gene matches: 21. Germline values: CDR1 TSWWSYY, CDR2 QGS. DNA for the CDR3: TGTGCTCTTGGGGACCTCGGCCTTCCTACCTGGGGGATACGTCTCCCTAAACTCATCTTT. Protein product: CALGDLGLPTWGIRLPKLIF.

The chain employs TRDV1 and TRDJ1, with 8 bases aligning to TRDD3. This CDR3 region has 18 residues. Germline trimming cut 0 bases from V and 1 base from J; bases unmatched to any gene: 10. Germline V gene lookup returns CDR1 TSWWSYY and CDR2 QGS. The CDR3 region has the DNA TGTGCTCTTGGGGAACTATCCGTACTGGGGGCCGTCACCGATAAACTCATCTTT. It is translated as CALGELSVLGAVTDKLIF.

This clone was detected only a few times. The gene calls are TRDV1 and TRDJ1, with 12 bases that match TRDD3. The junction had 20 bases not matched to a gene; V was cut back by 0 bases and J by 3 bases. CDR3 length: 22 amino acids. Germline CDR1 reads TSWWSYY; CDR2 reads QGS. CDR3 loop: CALGELVGTYIVYWGIPDKLIF. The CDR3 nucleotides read TGTGCTCTTGGGGAACTAGTCGGTACCTACATAGTTTACTGGGGGATACCCGATAAACTCATCTTT.

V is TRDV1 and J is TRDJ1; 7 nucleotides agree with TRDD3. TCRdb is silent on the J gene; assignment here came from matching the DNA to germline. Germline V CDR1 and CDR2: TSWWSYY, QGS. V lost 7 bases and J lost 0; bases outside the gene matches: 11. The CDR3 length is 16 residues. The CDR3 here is CALVWGRGSYTDKLIF. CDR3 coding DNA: TGTGCTCTTGTTTGGGGGAGGGGCTCGTACACCGATAAACTCATCTTT.

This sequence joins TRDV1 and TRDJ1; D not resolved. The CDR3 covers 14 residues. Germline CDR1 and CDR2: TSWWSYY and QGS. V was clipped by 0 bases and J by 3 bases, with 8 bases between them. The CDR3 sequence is CALGELFPPDKLIF. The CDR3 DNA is TGTGCTCTTGGGGAACTATTCCCTCCCGATAAACTCATCTTT.

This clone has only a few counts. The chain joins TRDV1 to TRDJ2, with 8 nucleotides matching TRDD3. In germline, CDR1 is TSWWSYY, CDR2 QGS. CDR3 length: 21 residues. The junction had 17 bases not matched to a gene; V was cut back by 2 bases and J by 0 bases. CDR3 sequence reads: CALGESNLGYWGYSLTAQLFF. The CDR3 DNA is TGTGCTCTTGGGGAAAGCAACCTGGGCTACTGGGGATACTCTTTGACAGCACAACTCTTCTTT.

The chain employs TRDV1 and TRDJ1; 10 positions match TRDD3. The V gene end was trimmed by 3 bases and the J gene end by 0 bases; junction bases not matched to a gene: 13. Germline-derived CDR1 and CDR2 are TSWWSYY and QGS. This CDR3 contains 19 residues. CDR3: CALGDPPISTGGYTDKLIF. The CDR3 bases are TGTGCTCTTGGGGACCCCCCGATTTCCACTGGGGGATACACCGATAAACTCATCTTT.